The rows below give T cell receptor beta chains drawn from one sample of a study of T cell changes during pregnancy in multiple sclerosis. The method was immunoSEQ multiplex PCR; TCRdb's version includes in-frame clones alone and lacks a portion of them. The repertoire includes roughly 60,000 clones, over 75% of them detected once, and 0.8% to 1% sits in the top ten. The sample in question was peripheral blood, obtained before pregnancy. All receptors derive from a female donor with multiple sclerosis, enrolled in a pregnancy study. Both conserved end residues are part of each CDR3. D genes are given only for firm matches. Clone size appears in some rows only: once, few, many, or a class for an expanded clone.

clone_size,v_call,j_call,d_call,cdr3_length,cdr3_aa,cdr3_nt
few,TRBV25-1,TRBJ2-2,.,14,CASWGVGNTGELFF,TGTGCCAGCTGGGGGGTTGGTAACACCGGGGAGCTGTTTTTT
.,TRBV2,TRBJ1-2,TRBD1,17,CASSGPPSGTGRDGYTF,TGTGCCAGCAGCGGCCCACCGTCCGGGACAGGGAGGGATGGCTACACCTTC
.,TRBV5-6,TRBJ1-3,.,15,CASSKRGPAGNTIYF,TGTGCCAGCAGCAAACGGGGTCCGGCAGGAAACACCATATATTTT
.,TRBV27,TRBJ1-5,.,13,CASSFAGIQPQHF,TGTGCCAGCAGTTTCGCGGGGATCCAGCCCCAGCATTTT
.,TRBV4-2,TRBJ1-1,.,17,CASSQKEWGAESTEAFF,TGTGCCAGCAGCCAAAAGGAGTGGGGCGCAGAATCCACTGAAGCTTTCTTT
.,TRBV4-3,TRBJ2-1,.,16,CASSQDGGQIMFEQFF,TGCGCCAGCAGCCAAGATGGGGGACAAATTATGTTCGAGCAGTTCTTC
.,TRBV19,TRBJ1-2,.,14,CASSIGQGPYGYTF,TGTGCCAGTAGTATAGGGCAGGGGCCCTATGGCTACACCTTC
.,TRBV7-9,TRBJ1-6,TRBD1,14,CASSFGQGFSPLHF,TGTGCCAGCAGCTTTGGACAGGGTTTTTCACCCCTCCACTTT
few,TRBV15,TRBJ1-6,.,13,CATSRRNEAPLHF,TGTGCCACCAGCCGTCGTAATGAGGCGCCCCTCCACTTT
few,TRBV5-1,TRBJ1-2,TRBD1,14,CASSGDRGPYGYTF,TGCGCCAGCAGCGGCGACAGGGGGCCCTATGGCTACACCTTC
.,TRBV5-6,TRBJ2-5,.,15,CASSQLGGGGSLQYF,TGTGCCAGCAGCCAGCTAGGGGGCGGGGGGTCGCTCCAGTACTTC
.,TRBV4-3,TRBJ2-1,TRBD1,16,CASSQYTGGSYNEQFF,TGCGCCAGCAGCCAATACACAGGGGGCTCCTACAATGAGCAGTTCTTC
once,TRBV2,TRBJ1-5,.,16,CASSGGWRETTQPQHF,TGTGCCAGCAGTGGGGGGTGGCGGGAGACGACTCAGCCCCAGCATTTT
.,TRBV18,TRBJ1-5,TRBD1,16,CASSRGQVDSNQPQHF,TGTGCCAGCTCACGAGGACAGGTCGATAGCAATCAGCCCCAGCATTTT
once,TRBV30,TRBJ1-1,TRBD1,13,CAWTGGRYGEAFF,TGTGCCTGGACAGGGGGAAGATATGGTGAAGCTTTCTTT
.,TRBV19,TRBJ2-3,.,14,CASSIRGTTDTQYF,TGTGCCAGTAGTATAAGGGGAACCACAGATACGCAGTATTTT
.,TRBV7-6,TRBJ1-4,.,17,CASSLILDSRGNEKLFF,TGTGCCAGCAGCTTAATTTTGGATTCCAGGGGAAATGAAAAACTGTTTTTT
.,TRBV7-2,TRBJ1-2,.,15,CASSLETGLNYGYTF,TGTGCCAGCAGCTTAGAGACAGGTCTTAACTATGGCTACACCTTC
once,TRBV19,TRBJ2-5,.,13,CASSGGRQETQYF,TGTGCCAGTAGTGGGGGCAGGCAAGAGACCCAGTACTTC
.,TRBV7-6,TRBJ2-3,TRBD1,18,CASSPQPPGQAVTDTQYF,TGTGCCAGCAGCCCGCAACCCCCGGGACAGGCGGTCACAGATACGCAGTATTTT
.,TRBV14,TRBJ2-6,TRBD1,18,CASSQASRDRAGANVLTF,TGTGCCAGCAGCCAAGCCTCCCGGGACAGGGCCGGGGCCAACGTCCTGACTTTC
.,TRBV27,TRBJ2-1,TRBD2,16,CASSSWTSGAYNEQFF,TGTGCCAGCAGTTCCTGGACTAGCGGGGCCTACAATGAGCAGTTCTTC
.,TRBV4-2,TRBJ1-4,TRBD1,16,CASSQARDRVSEKLFF,TGTGCCAGCAGCCAAGCCCGGGACAGGGTTAGTGAAAAACTGTTTTTT
.,TRBV7-9,TRBJ2-7,TRBD1,14,CASSSEGQGTEQYF,TGTGCCAGCAGCTCCGAGGGACAGGGGACGGAGCAGTACTTC
.,TRBV7-8,TRBJ1-3,.,15,CASSPGSLRGNTIYF,TGTGCCAGCAGCCCAGGATCGCTACGGGGAAACACCATATATTTT
.,TRBV7-6,TRBJ1-5,TRBD1,16,CASSLAAGGPHQPQHF,TGTGCCAGCAGCTTAGCGGCAGGGGGGCCCCATCAGCCCCAGCATTTT
.,TRBV15,TRBJ2-7,TRBD1,13,CATSLPRGNEQYF,TGTGCCACCAGCTTGCCCAGGGGGAACGAGCAGTACTTC
once,TRBV7-9,TRBJ1-1,.,14,CASSYASVNTEAFF,TGTGCCAGCAGCTATGCCAGCGTGAACACTGAAGCTTTCTTT
.,TRBV6-5,TRBJ2-3,TRBD2,16,CASSYRGTRGTDTQYF,TGTGCCAGCAGTTACAGGGGGACTAGAGGCACAGATACGCAGTATTTT
.,TRBV4-3,TRBJ2-1,.,13,CASSQEGSYEQFF,TGCGCCAGCAGCCAAGAGGGTAGCTATGAGCAGTTCTTC
few,TRBV5-6,TRBJ1-3,.,14,CASSPGGSGNTIYF,TGTGCCAGCAGCCCGGGGGGCTCTGGAAACACCATATATTTT
.,TRBV27,TRBJ2-3,TRBD2,14,CVAGSGGPTDTQYF,TGTGTCGCGGGTAGCGGGGGACCCACAGATACGCAGTATTTT
.,TRBV27,TRBJ1-1,TRBD1,14,CASQLNRGSTEAFF,TGTGCCAGCCAATTAAACAGGGGGTCCACTGAAGCTTTCTTT
.,TRBV4-1,TRBJ1-1,TRBD1,17,CASSQGAFDRENTEAFF,TGCGCCAGCAGCCAAGGGGCATTTGACAGGGAGAACACTGAAGCTTTCTTT
.,TRBV15,TRBJ2-1,TRBD1,15,CATSRGGQGRNEQFF,TGTGCCACCAGCAGGGGGGGACAGGGACGAAATGAGCAGTTCTTC
.,TRBV7-3,TRBJ2-3,TRBD2,15,CASSHSGGYTDTQYF,TGTGCCAGCAGCCATAGCGGGGGTTACACAGATACGCAGTATTTT
.,TRBV18,TRBJ2-3,TRBD1,15,CASSPQQGGTDTQYF,TGTGCCAGCTCACCACAACAGGGGGGCACAGATACGCAGTATTTT
.,TRBV12-5,TRBJ1-5,TRBD1,17,CASGLVRTGGANQPQHF,TGTGCTAGTGGTTTGGTAAGGACAGGGGGTGCCAATCAGCCCCAGCATTTT
.,TRBV19,TRBJ2-3,.,15,CASSIGGFDTDTQYF,TGTGCCAGTAGTATAGGAGGGTTTGACACAGATACGCAGTATTTT
.,TRBV6-5,TRBJ2-1,.,15,CASSWRQGTYNEQFF,TGTGCCAGCAGTTGGCGCCAGGGCACCTACAATGAGCAGTTCTTC
.,TRBV30,TRBJ2-2,TRBD2,15,CAWSEGTSGPGELFF,TGTGCCTGGAGTGAAGGGACTAGCGGTCCAGGGGAGCTGTTTTTT
few,TRBV11-2,TRBJ1-6,.,14,CASSFRGNNSPLHF,TGTGCCAGCAGCTTCAGGGGCAATAATTCACCCCTCCACTTT
many,TRBV21-1,TRBJ2-7,.,18,CASSKKKGTSGGAYEQYF,TGTGCCAGCAGCAAAAAAAAAGGGACTAGCGGGGGGGCCTACGAGCAGTACTTC
.,TRBV21-1,TRBJ2-1,.,19,CASSKLPDGRGYSYNEQFF,TGTGCCAGCAGCAAACTCCCCGACGGCAGGGGCTACTCCTACAATGAGCAGTTCTTC
once,TRBV27,TRBJ2-1,.,16,CASSPSTSPLYGEQFF,TGTGCCAGCTCCCCATCAACTAGCCCCCTATACGGTGAGCAGTTCTTC